This TCR beta chain was documented in a study of cytotoxic CD8 clonotypes in ibrutinib-treated CLL. TCRdb keeps only in-frame clones here, not all; method: immunoSEQ multiplex PCR. Among more than 15,000 clones, approximately 67% were seen once, and the ten largest hold over 15%. Approximately 2 micrograms of genomic DNA came from cryopreserved PBMCs for TCR beta libraries. Notes on this clone: Its antigen is still unknown.

Findings and caveats of the study: Sampling of sustained-remission and progressing patients occurred at differing times.

Trimming took 3 bases from V and 0 from J, leaving 15 bases between them. CDR1 and CDR2 from the germline V gene are ENHRY and SYGVKD. The CDR3 runs 18 residues. This clonotype was obtained from a human donor with chronic lymphocytic leukemia. This material consisted of PBMCs, taken before ibrutinib treatment. The chain employs TRBV10-3 and TRBJ2-6; D may be TRBD2 (6 bases). The CDR3 is CAISEFSGGSSGANVLTF. The CDR3, as DNA: TGTGCCATCAGTGAATTTTCCGGGGGTAGCTCTGGGGCCAACGTCCTGACTTTC.